Listed below are T cell receptor beta chains from one sample, sequenced in a study of metastatic and nonmetastatic thyroid tumors. TCRdb called clones again from the PCR reads with MiXCR. The sample yields roughly 75,000 clones, around 13% seen once. Sequenced material: tumor tissue. The receptors stem from a female donor with papillary thyroid cancer or a benign thyroid nodule (not recorded which). Some clones in this sample may be carry-over from other donors' samples. CDR3s leave out the opening cysteine and the closing phenylalanine or tryptophan. The D gene is left open where the match is weak. A clone size is listed for some rows: how often the clone was seen (once, few, many), or a class if it is expanded.

j_gene | v_gene | abundance | d_gene | CDR3aa
TRBJ2-3 | TRBV20-1 | many | . | SAVVVGRKQDTQY
TRBJ2-7 | TRBV29-1 | many | TRBD1 | SVAGDRANEQY
TRBJ1-2 | TRBV30 | many | . | AWAVQNVNYGYT
TRBJ2-1 | TRBV5-1 | . | . | ASSFSGRAFLNEQF
TRBJ2-5 | TRBV7-2 | many | . | ASSLSQKETQY
TRBJ2-2 | TRBV6-1 | many | . | ASKIYRENTGELF
TRBJ2-5 | TRBV5-1 | many | . | ASSTRPGEETQY
TRBJ2-1 | TRBV11-2 | . | TRBD2 | ASRVSGRGTYNEQF
TRBJ2-1 | TRBV5-1 | many | . | ASRGFAVSSYNEQF
TRBJ2-2 | TRBV7-7 | . | . | ASSFPEGELF
TRBJ2-5 | TRBV5-1 | . | . | ASSIQETQY
TRBJ1-2 | TRBV2 | many | . | ASSESFYGYT
TRBJ2-7 | TRBV20-1 | many | . | SATGYSYEQY
TRBJ2-1 | TRBV19 | . | TRBD2 | ASSIIWVASGHPYNEQF
TRBJ2-7 | TRBV5-1 | once | . | ASSSIKYEQY
TRBJ2-1 | TRBV7-9 | . | TRBD2 | ASSGKRGNNEQF
TRBJ1-1 | TRBV19 | many | . | ASSRLRGGTEAF
TRBJ2-1 | TRBV18 | . | TRBD2 | ASSPRSLAGVGYNEQF
TRBJ2-1 | TRBV19 | many | TRBD2 | ASSIDASGSLF
TRBJ2-7 | TRBV6-2/TRBV6-3 | few | TRBD1 | ASSSPTGASYEQY
TRBJ1-3 | TRBV2 | . | . | ASSPIVSSGNTIY
TRBJ2-7 | TRBV4-1 | . | TRBD2 | ASSRGTSGEQY